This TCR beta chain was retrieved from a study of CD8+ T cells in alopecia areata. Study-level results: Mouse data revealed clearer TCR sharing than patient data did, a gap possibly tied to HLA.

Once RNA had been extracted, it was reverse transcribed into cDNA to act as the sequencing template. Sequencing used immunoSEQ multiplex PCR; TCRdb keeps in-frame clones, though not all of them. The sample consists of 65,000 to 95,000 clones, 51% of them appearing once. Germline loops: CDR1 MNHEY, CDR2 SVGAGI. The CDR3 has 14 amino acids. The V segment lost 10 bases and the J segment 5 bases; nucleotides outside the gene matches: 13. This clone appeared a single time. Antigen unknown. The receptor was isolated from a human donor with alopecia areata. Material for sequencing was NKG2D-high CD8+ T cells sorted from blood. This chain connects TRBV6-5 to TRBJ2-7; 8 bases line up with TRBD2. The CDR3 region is CATARRTSIHEQYF. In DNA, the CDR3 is TGTGCCACCGCCCGAAGGACTAGCATCCACGAGCAGTACTTC.